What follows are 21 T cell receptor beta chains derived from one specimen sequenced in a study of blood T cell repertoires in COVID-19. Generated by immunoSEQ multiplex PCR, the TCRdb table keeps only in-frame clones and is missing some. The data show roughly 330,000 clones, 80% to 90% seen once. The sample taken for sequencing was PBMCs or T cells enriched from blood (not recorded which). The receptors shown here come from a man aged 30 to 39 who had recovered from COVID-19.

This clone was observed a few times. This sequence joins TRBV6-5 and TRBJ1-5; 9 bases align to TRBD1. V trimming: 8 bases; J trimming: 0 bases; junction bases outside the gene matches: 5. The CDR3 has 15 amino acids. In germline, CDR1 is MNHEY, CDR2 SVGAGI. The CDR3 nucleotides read TGTGCCAGCGACCGGGACAGGGCTAGCAATCAGCCCCAGCATTTT. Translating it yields CASDRDRASNQPQHF.

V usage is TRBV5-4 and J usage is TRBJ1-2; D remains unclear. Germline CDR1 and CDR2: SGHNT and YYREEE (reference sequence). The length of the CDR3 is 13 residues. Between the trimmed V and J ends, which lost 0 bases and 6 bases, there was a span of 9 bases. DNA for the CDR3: TGTGCCAGCAGCTTGGGGAGGAGCGATGGCTACACCTTC. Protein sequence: CASSLGRSDGYTF.

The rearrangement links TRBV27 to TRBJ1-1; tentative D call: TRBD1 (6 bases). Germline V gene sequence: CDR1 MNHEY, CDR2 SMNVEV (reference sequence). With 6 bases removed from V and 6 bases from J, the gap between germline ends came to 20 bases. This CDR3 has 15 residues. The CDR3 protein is CASSRGAGAPSEAFF. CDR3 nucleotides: TGTGCCAGCAGCCGAGGGGCAGGGGCTCCTTCTGAAGCTTTCTTT.

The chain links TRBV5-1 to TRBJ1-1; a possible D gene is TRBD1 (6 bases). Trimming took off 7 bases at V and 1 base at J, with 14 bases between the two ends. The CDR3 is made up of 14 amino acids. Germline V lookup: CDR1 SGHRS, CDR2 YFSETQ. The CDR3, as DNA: TGCGCCAGCGGAAAAGGGGGGGAGAACACTGAAGCTTTCTTT. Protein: CASGKGGENTEAFF.

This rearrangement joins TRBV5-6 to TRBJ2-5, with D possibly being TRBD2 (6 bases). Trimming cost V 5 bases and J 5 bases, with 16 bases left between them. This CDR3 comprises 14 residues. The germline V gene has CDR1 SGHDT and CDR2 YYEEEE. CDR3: CASRTHGRGETQYF. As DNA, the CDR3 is TGTGCCAGCAGAACTCACGGACGGGGGGAGACCCAGTACTTC.

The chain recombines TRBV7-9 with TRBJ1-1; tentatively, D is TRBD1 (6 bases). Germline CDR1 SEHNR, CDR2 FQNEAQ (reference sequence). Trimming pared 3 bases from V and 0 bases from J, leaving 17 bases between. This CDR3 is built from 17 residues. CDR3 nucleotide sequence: TGTGCCAGCAGCTTCCAGGGGAGGGGAGAACTGAACACTGAAGCTTTCTTT. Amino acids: CASSFQGRGELNTEAFF.

The DNA for the CDR3 is TGCGCCAGCAGCCGCGGACAGGCACCAGACACTGAAGCTTTCTTT. Translating gives CASSRGQAPDTEAFF. The chain employs TRBV5-1 and TRBJ1-1; 7 bases agree with TRBD1. V was pared by 4 bases and J by 3 bases, with 9 bases of the junction left unmatched. Looked up from germline, CDR1 is SGHRS and CDR2 is YFSETQ. The CDR3 covers 15 residues.

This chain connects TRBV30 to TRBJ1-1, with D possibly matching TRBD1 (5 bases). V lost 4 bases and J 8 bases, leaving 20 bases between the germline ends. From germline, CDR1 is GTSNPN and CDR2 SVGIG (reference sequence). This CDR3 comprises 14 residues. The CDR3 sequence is CAWKKTTGINEAFF. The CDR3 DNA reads TGTGCCTGGAAGAAAACTACAGGAATAAACGAAGCTTTCTTT.

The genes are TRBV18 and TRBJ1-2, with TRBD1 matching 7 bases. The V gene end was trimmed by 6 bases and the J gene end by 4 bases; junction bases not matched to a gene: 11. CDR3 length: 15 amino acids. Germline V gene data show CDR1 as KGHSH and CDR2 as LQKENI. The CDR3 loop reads CASSRQTGTAYGYTF. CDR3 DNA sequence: TGTGCCAGCTCGCGGCAAACCGGGACAGCCTATGGCTACACCTTC.

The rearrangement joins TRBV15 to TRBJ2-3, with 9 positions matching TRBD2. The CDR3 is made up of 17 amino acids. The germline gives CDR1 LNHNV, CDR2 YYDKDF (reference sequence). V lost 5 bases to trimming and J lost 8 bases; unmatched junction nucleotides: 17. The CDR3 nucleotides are TGTGCCACCAGCGCCCAGGAGCGGGGGGCTGGTTTGGGTACGCAGTATTTT. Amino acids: CATSAQERGAGLGTQYF.

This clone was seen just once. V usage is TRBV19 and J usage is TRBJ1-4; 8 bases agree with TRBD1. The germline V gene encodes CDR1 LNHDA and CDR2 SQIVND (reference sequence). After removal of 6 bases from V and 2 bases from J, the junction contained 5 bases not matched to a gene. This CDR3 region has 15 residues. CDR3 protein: CASSKRTGTNEKLFF. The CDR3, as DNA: TGTGCCAGTAGCAAACGGACAGGGACTAATGAAAAACTGTTTTTT.

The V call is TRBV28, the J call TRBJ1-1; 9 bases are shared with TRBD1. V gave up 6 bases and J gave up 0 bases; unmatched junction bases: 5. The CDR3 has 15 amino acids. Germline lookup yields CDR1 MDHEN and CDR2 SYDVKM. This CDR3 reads CASSGTGNMNTEAFF. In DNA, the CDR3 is TGTGCCAGCAGCGGGACAGGGAATATGAACACTGAAGCTTTCTTT.

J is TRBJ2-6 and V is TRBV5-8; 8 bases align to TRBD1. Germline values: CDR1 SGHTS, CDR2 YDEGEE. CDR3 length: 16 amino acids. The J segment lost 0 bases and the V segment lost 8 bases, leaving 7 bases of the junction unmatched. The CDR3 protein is CASKRQGSSGANVLTF. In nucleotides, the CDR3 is TGTGCCAGTAAGCGACAGGGGAGCTCTGGGGCCAACGTCCTGACTTTC.

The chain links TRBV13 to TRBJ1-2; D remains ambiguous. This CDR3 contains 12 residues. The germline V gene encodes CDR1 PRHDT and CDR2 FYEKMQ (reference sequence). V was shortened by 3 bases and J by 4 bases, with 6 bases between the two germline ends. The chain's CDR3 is CASSFTVYGYTF. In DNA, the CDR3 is TGTGCCAGCAGCTTCACAGTCTATGGCTACACCTTC.

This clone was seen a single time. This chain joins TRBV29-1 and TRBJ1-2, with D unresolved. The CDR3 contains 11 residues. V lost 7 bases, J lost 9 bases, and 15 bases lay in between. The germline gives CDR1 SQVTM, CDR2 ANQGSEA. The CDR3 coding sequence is TGCAGCGCCGGGCGGGGTGCTAGCTACACCTTC. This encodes CSAGRGASYTF. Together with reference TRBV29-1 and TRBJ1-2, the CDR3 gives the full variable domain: SAVISQKPSRDICQRGTSLTIQCQVDSQVTMMFWYRQQPGQSLTLIATANQGSEATYESGFVIDKFPISRPNLTFSTLTVSNMSPEDSSIYLCSAGRGASYTFGSGTRLTVV.

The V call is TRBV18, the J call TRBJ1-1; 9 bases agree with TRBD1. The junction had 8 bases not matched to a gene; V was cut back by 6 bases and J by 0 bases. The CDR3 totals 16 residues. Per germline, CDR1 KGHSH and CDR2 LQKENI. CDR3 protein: CASSGTGMPMNTEAFF. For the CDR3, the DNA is TGTGCCAGCTCCGGGACAGGGATGCCGATGAACACTGAAGCTTTCTTT.

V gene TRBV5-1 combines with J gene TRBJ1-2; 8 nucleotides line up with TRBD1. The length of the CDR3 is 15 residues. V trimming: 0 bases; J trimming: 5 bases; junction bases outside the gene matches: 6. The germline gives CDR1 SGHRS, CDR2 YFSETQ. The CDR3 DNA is TGCGCCAGCAGCTTGGCCGAGGGGGACAGGTATGGCTACACCTTC. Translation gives CASSLAEGDRYGYTF.

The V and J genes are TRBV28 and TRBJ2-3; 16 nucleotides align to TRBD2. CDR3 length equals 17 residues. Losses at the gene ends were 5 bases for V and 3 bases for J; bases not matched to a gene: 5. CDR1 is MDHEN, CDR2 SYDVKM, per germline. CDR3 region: CASSQGLAGGQTDTQYF. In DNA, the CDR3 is TGTGCCAGCAGTCAGGGACTAGCGGGGGGGCAGACAGATACGCAGTATTTT.

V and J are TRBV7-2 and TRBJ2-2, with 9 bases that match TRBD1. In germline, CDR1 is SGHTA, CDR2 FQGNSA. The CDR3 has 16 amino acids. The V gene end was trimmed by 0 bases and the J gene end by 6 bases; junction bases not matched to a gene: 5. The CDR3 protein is CASSLAGQGIAGELFF. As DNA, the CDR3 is TGTGCCAGCAGCTTAGCGGGACAGGGCATAGCCGGGGAGCTGTTTTTT. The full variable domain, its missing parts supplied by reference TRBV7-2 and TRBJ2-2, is GAGVSQSPSNKVTEKGKDVELRCDPISGHTALYWYRQSLGQGLEFLIYFQGNSAPDKSGLPSDRFSAERTGGSVSTLTIQRTQQEDSAVYLCASSLAGQGIAGELFFGEGSRLTVL.

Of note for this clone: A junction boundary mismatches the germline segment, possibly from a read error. CDR3 nucleotide sequence: TGTGCCAGCAGGGAAGGGCATTCCTACAATGAGCAGTTCTTC. This gives the protein CASREGHSYNEQFF. The rearrangement uses TRBV6-1 and TRBJ2-1; D is ambiguous. CDR1 and CDR2 (germline): MNHNS, SASEGT. The CDR3 covers 14 residues.

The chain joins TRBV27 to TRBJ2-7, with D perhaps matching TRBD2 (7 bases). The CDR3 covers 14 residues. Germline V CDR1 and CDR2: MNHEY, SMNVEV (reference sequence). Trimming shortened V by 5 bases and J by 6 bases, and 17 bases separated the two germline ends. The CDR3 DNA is TGTGCCAGCAGTCTTTTTGGGGGGGCCTCCGAGCAGTACTTC. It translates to CASSLFGGASEQYF.